These T cell receptor beta chains were read from a single sample in a study of OX40 agonist ivuxolimab in advanced cancers. Only in-frame clones appear in the TCRdb table, and some are missing; sequencing was by immunoSEQ multiplex PCR. The sample lists roughly 66,000 clones, roughly four fifths seen once, with 2.5% in the top ten. The sample in question was CD4+ or CD8+ T cells sorted from blood, obtained in a trial of the OX40 agonist ivuxolimab. These receptors were taken from an adult with an advanced solid tumor such as melanoma, head and neck, liver or kidney cancer. The CDR3 runs from the conserved cysteine through the conserved F or W. The D gene is left open where the match is weak. Size is stated for part of the rows, as once, few or many counts, or as a class when the clone is expanded.

TRBJ2-6 - - TRBV19 CASSIMGSGANVLTF TGTGCCAGTAGTATCATGGGGTCTGGGGCCAACGTCCTGACTTTC
TRBJ1-1 - TRBD1 TRBV7-6 CASSSNRGTEAFF TGTGCCAGCAGCAGCAACAGGGGCACTGAAGCTTTCTTT
TRBJ2-7 once TRBD1 TRBV19 CASSSQGAASYEQYF TGTGCCAGTAGTAGCCAGGGGGCTGCGTCCTACGAGCAGTACTTC
TRBJ1-5 - - TRBV6-6 CASSKGRPQHF TGTGCCAGCAGTAAAGGTAGGCCCCAGCATTTT
TRBJ2-3 - - TRBV18 CASSPKQGNTQYF TGTGCCAGCTCACCAAAACAGGGTAATACGCAGTATTTT
TRBJ2-1 - - TRBV7-6 CASSPQVTAYNEQFF TGTGCCAGCAGCCCACAAGTGACAGCCTACAATGAGCAGTTCTTC
TRBJ2-1 - TRBD2 TRBV13 CASSLGLFGAGGHVEQFF TGTGCCAGCAGCTTAGGTCTATTTGGAGCGGGAGGGCACGTTGAGCAGTTCTTC
TRBJ2-2 - TRBD2 TRBV5-6 CASSWGTSGTGTGELFF TGTGCCAGCAGCTGGGGGACTAGCGGGACAGGCACCGGGGAGCTGTTTTTT
TRBJ1-5 - - TRBV2 CASSEALGRSNQPQHF TGTGCCAGCAGTGAAGCGCTGGGCAGAAGCAATCAGCCCCAGCATTTT
TRBJ1-2 - - TRBV6-5 CASSTGLSRGFGYTF TGTGCCAGCAGTACAGGACTTTCGAGGGGTTTTGGCTACACCTTC
TRBJ2-1 few TRBD1 TRBV27 CASSTLTGQSRNEQFF TGTGCCAGCAGTACCCTGACGGGACAGTCCAGAAATGAGCAGTTCTTC
TRBJ2-3 - TRBD1 TRBV15 CATSKTGVPSTDTQYF TGTGCCACCAGCAAAACAGGGGTCCCAAGCACAGATACGCAGTATTTT
TRBJ1-5 once - TRBV7-2 CASSIGGEEPQHF TGTGCCAGCAGCATAGGCGGGGAGGAGCCCCAGCATTTT
TRBJ2-7 - - TRBV11-2 CASSLGRLRTYEQYF TGTGCCAGCAGCTTAGGACGTTTACGCACCTACGAGCAGTACTTC
TRBJ1-5 - - TRBV11-2 CASSWVGNQPQHF TGTGCCAGCAGCTGGGTGGGCAATCAGCCCCAGCATTTT
TRBJ2-5 - TRBD2 TRBV19 CASSIKGLAEHVRKTQYF TGTGCCAGTAGTATCAAGGGACTAGCGGAGCACGTTAGAAAGACCCAGTACTTC
TRBJ2-3 - TRBD2 TRBV29-1 CSVEPTSGSQDTQYF TGCAGCGTTGAACCGACTAGCGGGAGTCAAGATACGCAGTATTTT
TRBJ2-3 - - TRBV5-1 CASSLVSKTDTQYF TGCGCCAGCAGCTTGGTATCGAAAACAGATACGCAGTATTTT
TRBJ2-7 medium-sized - TRBV2 CASSAGQGGYEQYF TGTGCCAGCAGTGCGGGGCAGGGGGGCTACGAGCAGTACTTC
TRBJ2-2 few TRBD2 TRBV7-2 CASSLVWGRAANTGELFF TGTGCCAGCAGCCTGGTGTGGGGGAGGGCGGCGAACACCGGGGAGCTGTTTTTT
TRBJ2-2 - - TRBV4-1 CASSPPADTGELFF TGCGCCAGCAGCCCCCCAGCAGACACCGGGGAGCTGTTTTTT
TRBJ1-2 - - TRBV5-8 CASSLEGASYGYTF TGTGCCAGCAGCTTGGAAGGGGCGAGCTATGGCTACACCTTC
TRBJ2-1 - TRBD2 TRBV6-6 CASSYMTSGSNEQFF TGTGCCAGCAGTTACATGACTAGCGGGAGTAATGAGCAGTTCTTC
TRBJ2-3 - TRBD2 TRBV4-2 CASRDPTSGGTDTQYF TGTGCCAGCAGAGATCCGACTAGCGGGGGGACAGATACGCAGTATTTT
TRBJ2-1 few - TRBV5-1 CASSLATNNEQFF TGCGCCAGCAGCTTGGCAACTAACAATGAGCAGTTCTTC
TRBJ2-1 - TRBD2 TRBV7-2 CASSFTSAHSYNEQFF TGTGCCAGCAGCTTCACTAGCGCCCACTCCTACAATGAGCAGTTCTTC
TRBJ2-7 - - TRBV2 CASSEAGYEQYF TGTGCCAGCAGTGAGGCAGGGTACGAGCAGTACTTC
TRBJ1-5 - - TRBV19 CASSILAIRGSNQPQHF TGTGCCAGTAGTATTCTTGCGATTAGAGGGAGCAATCAGCCCCAGCATTTT
TRBJ1-1 - - TRBV5-1 CASGPAGSRNTEAFF TGCGCCAGTGGGCCGGCAGGGTCTCGGAACACTGAAGCTTTCTTT
TRBJ1-5 - - TRBV6-1 CASSEARQNQPQHF TGTGCCAGCAGTGAAGCAAGACAGAATCAGCCCCAGCATTTT
TRBJ2-7 - TRBD1 TRBV5-1 CASSLRQGYYEQYF TGCGCCAGCAGCTTGCGACAGGGTTACTACGAGCAGTACTTC
TRBJ2-1 - - TRBV30 CAWSVSVEQFF TGTGCCTGGAGTGTAAGCGTAGAGCAGTTCTTC
TRBJ2-7 - TRBD2 TRBV7-8 CASSSQAGVHEQYF TGTGCCAGCAGCTCCCAAGCGGGAGTCCACGAGCAGTACTTC
TRBJ2-7 - TRBD2 TRBV28 CASSPAAGLSYEQYF TGTGCCAGCAGTCCCGCAGCGGGGTTGAGCTACGAGCAGTACTTC
TRBJ2-1 - TRBD2 TRBV7-2 CASSLTSGSNEQFF TGTGCCAGCAGCCTGACTAGCGGGAGCAATGAGCAGTTCTTC
TRBJ1-5 few - TRBV7-2 CASSLEGDSNQPQHF TGTGCCAGCAGCTTAGAAGGGGATAGCAATCAGCCCCAGCATTTT
TRBJ1-2 - - TRBV5-5 CASSLEENRLGGYGYTF TGTGCCAGCAGCTTGGAAGAAAATAGACTCGGGGGGTATGGCTACACCTTC
TRBJ2-1 - TRBD2 TRBV27 CASSYLSSGRSRVDEQFF TGTGCCAGCAGTTACCTTTCTAGCGGGAGATCCCGGGTGGATGAGCAGTTCTTC
TRBJ2-7 - TRBD2 TRBV19 CASSTRTSSYEQYF TGTGCCAGTAGTACCCGGACTAGTTCCTACGAGCAGTACTTC
TRBJ1-1 few - TRBV27 CASSLYGQVREAFF TGTGCCAGCAGTTTATATGGGCAAGTCCGTGAAGCTTTCTTT
TRBJ2-2 - - TRBV10-3 CAISETGNTGELFF TGTGCCATCAGTGAAACCGGGAACACCGGGGAGCTGTTTTTT
TRBJ1-1 - - TRBV27 CASSLIWKNTEAFF TGTGCCAGCAGTTTAATTTGGAAGAACACTGAAGCTTTCTTT
TRBJ2-4 - - TRBV7-2 CASSPLVNRELAKNIQYF TGTGCCAGCAGCCCCCTGGTCAATCGGGAGTTAGCCAAAAACATTCAGTACTTC